The sequence of this TCR beta chain was determined in a study of cytomegalovirus exposure and HLA in healthy donors (dated by TCRdb to about 2017). Describing the broader study: An earlier analysis of roughly 570 of the donors reported roughly 300 Gb of sequence data and 90 million to 120 million unique TCR beta sequences obtained from roughly 170 million T cells. Approximately 310 gigabases of sequencing data and approximately 93 million unique TCR sequences were included in an early release covering 500 to 750 HLA-typed donors. Among the roughly 380 genotyped donors, 81% belonged to the genetic ancestry cluster associated with self-reported Caucasian donors. The study aimed to test whether signatures of past pathogen exposure could be identified by cataloging public T cell receptors. Using immunosequencing, the study profiled T cell repertoires from roughly 650 subjects and related those repertoires to cytomegalovirus serostatus. A separate validation cohort of approximately 120 different subjects was used in addition to the 666-subject first cohort. To predict cytomegalovirus infection status, the study brought together high-throughput TCR immunosequencing, statistical association of individual TCRs with disease status, and machine learning. A later analysis re-analyzed previously published TCR beta repertoires from roughly 600 donors and added high-resolution HLA genotyping to study TCR occurrence patterns. Rather than using new phenotypic data, the later analysis identified candidate immune exposures from TCR beta sequences and from how often those sequences occurred across donors. An earlier analysis of several hundred of the donors applied high-throughput TCR beta sequencing to assess whether each TCR beta V gene segment acted as functional or pseudogenic. Donor age, sex, ethnicity and CMV serostatus were compiled alongside the repertoire data. A later genetic analysis used genome-wide SNP genotypes for about 60% of the roughly 670 donors, treating that subset as a discovery cohort. Every discovery cohort repertoire had been produced on one sequencing platform. Both class I and class II loci were covered by HLA typing, at four-digit resolution. The number of donors typed differed by locus, with roughly 620-630 for A, B, C, DRB1 and DQB1, around 500 for DQA1, approximately 580 for DPA1, and 450 to 480 for DPB1. About 5 DR-DQ haplotypes were handled as single units for association and clustering, since linkage in the cohort was strong. Among 350 to 400 genotyped donors of the cohort, an average of 235,054 unique TCR beta nucleotide sequences were sequenced per donor, roughly 20% of them non-productive.

There are many counts of this clone. The specificity of this receptor is unknown. No per-base quality is available; no much larger clone lies one base away. The cohort consisted of some 670 healthy bone marrow donors. At the time of sampling, every cohort member was nominally healthy, though immune exposures that went unrecorded were likely present. The donor tested CMV seronegative and was one of the 352 seronegative cohort members. Each donor provided a peripheral blood sample, and peripheral blood mononuclear cells were used for TCR beta sequencing. The Qiagen DNeasy Blood Extraction Kit was used to extract genomic DNA from the blood cell samples. The research as a whole found: In this cohort, only TCR beta chains were sequenced, and detectable features were limited by the absence of alpha or paired-chain data. The study gave a list of over 150 TCR beta chains associated with cytomegalovirus. The authors suggested that the approach could potentially be generalized to other disease states and immunological phenotypes. Roughly uniform sequencing depth across donors was assumed in presence/absence analyses, although this assumption may not hold. Some IMGT-functional V segments, including TRBV6-2 and TRBV6-3, could not be told apart with the 87-base-pair reads, so those segments were excluded. The sequencing pipeline was judged likely to have produced a cluster of highly shared sequence variants as a technical artifact. Compared with equally common non-associated chains, HLA-associated TCR beta chains in a later analysis were more clonally expanded and had lower generation probabilities. An association between a missense DCLRE1C variant and V-gene and J-gene trimming of TCR beta chains was found in a later genetic analysis and replicated in an independent cohort. A further reported finding was that TCR beta sequences accurately predicted the HLA-A and HLA-B alleles for most subjects in the first cohort. Linkage disequilibrium might explain the correlated functional status among segregating V segments, but an unknown experimental factor could not be ruled out. A few of the identified cytomegalovirus-associated TCR beta chains were confirmed in vitro to be specific for cytomegalovirus antigens. An earlier analysis of some 590 of the donors showed that most TCR beta V segments appeared in productive rearrangements either about 87% or about 30% of the time, which broadly matched IMGT annotations. A later analysis found that TCR association rates varied across HLA loci, with DRB1 alleles showing the most associated TCRs and HLA-C alleles the fewest. Immune exposure information for the cohort was limited to CMV serostatus. Assigning TCR associations to individual alleles was difficult when HLA alleles, especially DR and DQ, strongly co-occurred. Most CMV-associated TCR beta chains appeared to be HLA-restricted in a later analysis, and the HLA associations seemed to be driven largely by CMV exposure. Several of the top co-occurrence clusters appeared to be linked to parvovirus B19, influenza, CMV and Epstein-Barr virus, according to a later analysis. Because counts were too low, some 17 rarely observed V segments, including chromosome 9 orphons, were left out of the earlier analysis of some 640 of the donors. HLA typing was unavailable for some donors at each locus, so association tests used only the typed subset. Most TCR sequences were observed very rarely across donors, whereas some public TCRs were present in many individuals. Specific HLA alleles were associated with 15,000 to 20,000 TCR beta sequences at a false discovery rate of 0.05 in a later analysis. According to a later genetic analysis, donors in an Asian-associated ancestry cluster had fewer N-insertions in productive TCRs than the approximately 650-donor mean. Cytomegalovirus status was reported to be diagnosed by the classifier with high specificity and sensitivity in both the original and validation cohorts.

The method behind the library was the immunoSEQ multiplex PCR assay. A mixture of 60 forward primers for TCR Vbeta segments and 13 reverse primers for TCR Jbeta segments was used in the multiplex PCR. A multiplex PCR assay on genomic DNA amplified the CDR3 region of rearranged TCR beta genes. The Illumina HiSeq System was used to sequence the amplified TCR beta libraries as 87-base-pair reads. Under the source paper's analysis protocol: A later analysis tallied 80 million to 95 million unique TCR beta chains across the 666 repertoires, and about 12 million of those chains were shared by two or more donors. Raw reads were error-corrected and collapsed into unique sequences with a nearest-neighbor algorithm that merged closely related sequences to remove PCR and sequencing errors. To assign V, D and J gene segments, CDR3 sequences were aligned to IMGT reference sequences. For a sequence to be retained, a match of at least six nucleotides was required to both a V gene segment and a J gene segment. A rearrangement counted as productive if the CDR3 had no stop codons and remained in frame with V and J, and every other rearrangement counted as non-productive. Following IMGT convention, CDR3 was defined as the stretch from the second conserved V-encoded cysteine up to the conserved J-encoded phenylalanine. Sequences without an unambiguous match to a single V gene segment were excluded from the earlier analysis of 450 to 750 of the donors. An earlier analysis of fewer than 650 of the donors classified V segments as functional when productive rearrangements were above 56.7% and as segregating when the standard deviation between donors was above 5%. To diagnose cytomegalovirus status from the catalog of TCR beta chain sequences, a statistical classification framework was built. In a later analysis, V and J genes were assigned by comparing TCR nucleotide sequences against IMGT/GENE-DB human TR gene sequences. The TCRdist pipeline was used in a later analysis to assign CDR3 sequences and most-parsimonious VDJ recombination scenarios. In a later analysis, each TCR beta chain was defined by its CDR3 amino acid sequence together with its V-gene family, and reads without a unique V-gene family were excluded. To address suspected cross-contamination and a sequencing artifact, a later analysis removed approximately 590 highly shared, low-generation-probability nucleotide sequences. In a later analysis, a clonal expansion index was calculated for each public chain from normalized within-repertoire ranks of inferred template counts. In a later analysis, generation probabilities were computed with a VDJ recombination model fitted to out-of-frame rearrangements, and the resulting probabilities were checked against IGoR. Hypergeometric tests were used in a later analysis to score TCR-TCR, TCR-HLA and TCR-CMV co-occurrence, with a repertoire-size bias correction applied to the TCR pairs. To estimate false discovery rates, a later analysis permuted the HLA or CMV assignments 20 times. In a later analysis, co-occurring TCRs were grouped with DBSCAN, and TCRdist sequence similarity was added when clustering was performed within HLA-allele-positive subsets. For co-occurrence clustering, repertoires with fewer than 30,000 or more than 120,000 public chains were excluded, along with five or six repertoires with anomalous nucleotide sharing. What TCRdb holds here is the immuneACCESS table cut down to in-frame rearrangements. Part of the clones is not present; checked against another copy, under half of the missing clones reflect an unresolved V gene, and the others are unexplained. That table supplies the V and J calls and clone size; D and trimming were determined from the DNA. The sample table holds about 150,000 clones, of which approximately 79% were seen once. Less than 1.1% of the sample rests with the top ten.

V is shortened by 2 bases, J by 0 bases, and the region joining them spans 12 bases. From its cysteine to its phenylalanine, the CDR3 spans 15 amino acids. Kept here is only the CDR3 DNA, which spans 45 bases and is read in frame from base 1. CDR1 is given as SGDLS and CDR2 as YYNGEE, both from the germline V gene. The rearrangement combines TRBV9 with TRBJ2-7; TRBD2 is possibly the D segment (6 matching bases). Input material: PBMCs. This TCR was recovered from a male donor in good health and CMV-seronegative. The DNA is TGTGCCAGCAGCGTCCTCCCGGGGGACTCCTACGAGCAGTACTTC. This yields the protein CASSVLPGDSYEQYF.